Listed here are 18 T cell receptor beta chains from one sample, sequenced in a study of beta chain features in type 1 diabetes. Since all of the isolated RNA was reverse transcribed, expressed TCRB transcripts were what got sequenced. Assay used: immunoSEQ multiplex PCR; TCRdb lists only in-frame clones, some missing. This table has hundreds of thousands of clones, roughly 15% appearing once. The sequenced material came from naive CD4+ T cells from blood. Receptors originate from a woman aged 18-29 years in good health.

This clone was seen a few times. DNA for the CDR3: TGTGCCGCTAAGGGAGGCTACGAGCAGTACTTC. Its translation is CAAKGGYEQYF. V is TRBV10-3 and J is TRBJ2-7, with a tentative D call TRBD2 (6 bases). Germline CDR1 ENHRY, CDR2 SYGVKD. The CDR3 spans 11 residues. Trimming pared 11 bases from V and 3 bases from J, leaving 11 bases between.

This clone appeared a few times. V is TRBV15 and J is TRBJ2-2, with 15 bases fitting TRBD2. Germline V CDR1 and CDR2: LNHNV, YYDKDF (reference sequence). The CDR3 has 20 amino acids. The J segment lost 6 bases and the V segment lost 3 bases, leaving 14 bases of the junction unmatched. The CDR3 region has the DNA TGTGCCACCAGCAGCAAGGAACCGGGACTAGCGGGAGGATGGGCCGGGGAGCTGTTTTTT. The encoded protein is CATSSKEPGLAGGWAGELFF.

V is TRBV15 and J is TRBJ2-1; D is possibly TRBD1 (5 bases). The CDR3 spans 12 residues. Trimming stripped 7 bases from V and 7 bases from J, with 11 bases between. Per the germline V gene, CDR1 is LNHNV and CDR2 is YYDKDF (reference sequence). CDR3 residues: CATKGRENEQFF. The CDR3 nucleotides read TGTGCCACCAAGGGCAGGGAAAATGAGCAGTTCTTC.

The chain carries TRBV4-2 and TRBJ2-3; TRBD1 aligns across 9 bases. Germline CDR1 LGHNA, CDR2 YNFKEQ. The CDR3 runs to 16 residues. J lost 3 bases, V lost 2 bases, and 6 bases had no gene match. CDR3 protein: CASSQLQGARTDTQYF. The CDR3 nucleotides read TGTGCCAGCAGCCAACTACAGGGGGCGAGAACAGATACGCAGTATTTT.

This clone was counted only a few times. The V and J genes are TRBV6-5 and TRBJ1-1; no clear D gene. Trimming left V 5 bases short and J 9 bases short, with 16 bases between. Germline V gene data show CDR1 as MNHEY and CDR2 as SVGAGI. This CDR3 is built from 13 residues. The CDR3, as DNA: TGTGCCAGCAGTGGCTCGGGCCAGACCAAAGCTTTCTTT. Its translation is CASSGSGQTKAFF.

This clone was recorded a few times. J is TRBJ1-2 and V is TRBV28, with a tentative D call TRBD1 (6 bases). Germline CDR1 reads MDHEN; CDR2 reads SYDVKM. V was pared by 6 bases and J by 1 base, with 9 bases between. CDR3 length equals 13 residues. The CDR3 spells CASSDRINYGYTF. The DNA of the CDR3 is TGTGCCAGCAGCGACAGGATTAACTATGGCTACACCTTC.

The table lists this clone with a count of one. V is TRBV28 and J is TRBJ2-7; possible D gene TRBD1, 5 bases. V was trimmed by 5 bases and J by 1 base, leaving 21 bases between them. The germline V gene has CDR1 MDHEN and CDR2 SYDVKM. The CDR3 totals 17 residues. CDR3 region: CASSTTWRRAGSYEQYF. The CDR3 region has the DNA TGTGCCAGCAGTACCACATGGCGCAGGGCAGGATCCTACGAGCAGTACTTC.

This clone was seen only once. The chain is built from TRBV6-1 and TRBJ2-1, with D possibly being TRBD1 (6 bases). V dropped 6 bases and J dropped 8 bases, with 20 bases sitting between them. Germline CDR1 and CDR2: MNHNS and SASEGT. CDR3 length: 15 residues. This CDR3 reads CASSPMAGAWDEQFF. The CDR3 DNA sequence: TGTGCCAGCAGCCCAATGGCAGGGGCGTGGGATGAGCAGTTCTTC.

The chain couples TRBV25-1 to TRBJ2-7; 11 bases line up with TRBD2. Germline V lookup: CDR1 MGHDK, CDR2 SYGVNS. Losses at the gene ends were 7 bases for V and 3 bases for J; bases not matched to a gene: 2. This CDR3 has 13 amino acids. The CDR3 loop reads CASTTSGSYEQYF. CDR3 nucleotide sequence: TGTGCCAGCACAACTAGCGGGAGCTACGAGCAGTACTTC.

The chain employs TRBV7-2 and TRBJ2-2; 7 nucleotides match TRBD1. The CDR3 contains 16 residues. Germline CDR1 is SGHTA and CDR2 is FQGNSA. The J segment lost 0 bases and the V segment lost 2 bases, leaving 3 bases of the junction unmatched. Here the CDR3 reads CASSLQGTANTGELFF. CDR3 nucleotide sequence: TGTGCCAGCAGCTTACAAGGGACAGCGAACACCGGGGAGCTGTTTTTT. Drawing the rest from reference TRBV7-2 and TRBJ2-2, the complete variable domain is GAGVSQSPSNKVTEKGKDVELRCDPISGHTALYWYRQSLGQGLEFLIYFQGNSAPDKSGLPSDRFSAERTGGSVSTLTIQRTQQEDSAVYLCASSLQGTANTGELFFGEGSRLTVL.

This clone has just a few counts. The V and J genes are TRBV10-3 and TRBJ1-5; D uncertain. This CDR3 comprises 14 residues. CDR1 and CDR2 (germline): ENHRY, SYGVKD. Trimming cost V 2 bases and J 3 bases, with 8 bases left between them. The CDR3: CAISEGRDNQPQHF. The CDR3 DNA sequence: TGTGCCATCAGTGAGGGACGAGACAATCAGCCCCAGCATTTT.

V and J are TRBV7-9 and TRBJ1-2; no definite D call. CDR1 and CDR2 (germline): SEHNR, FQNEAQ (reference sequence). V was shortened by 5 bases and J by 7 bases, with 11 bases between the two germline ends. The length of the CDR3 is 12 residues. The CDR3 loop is CASSLPVRGYTF. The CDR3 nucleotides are TGTGCCAGCAGCCTACCCGTACGTGGCTACACCTTC.

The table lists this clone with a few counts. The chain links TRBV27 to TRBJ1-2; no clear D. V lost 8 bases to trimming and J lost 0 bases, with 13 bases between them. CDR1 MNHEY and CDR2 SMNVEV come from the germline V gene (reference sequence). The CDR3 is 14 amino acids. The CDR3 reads CASRRPGSNYGYTF. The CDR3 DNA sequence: TGTGCCAGCCGGAGGCCCGGCTCTAACTATGGCTACACCTTC.

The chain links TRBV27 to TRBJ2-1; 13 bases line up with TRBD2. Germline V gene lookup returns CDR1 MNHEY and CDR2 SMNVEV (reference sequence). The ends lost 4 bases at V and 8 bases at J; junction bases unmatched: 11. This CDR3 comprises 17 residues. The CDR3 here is CASSSQRTSGRADEQFF. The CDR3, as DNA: TGTGCCAGCAGTTCCCAAAGGACTAGCGGGAGAGCGGATGAGCAGTTCTTC.

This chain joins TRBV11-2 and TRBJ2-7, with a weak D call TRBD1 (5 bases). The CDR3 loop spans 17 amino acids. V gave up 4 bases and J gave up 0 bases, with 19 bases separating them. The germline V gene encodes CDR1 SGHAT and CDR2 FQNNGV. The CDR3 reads CASSSIRWGGSSYEQYF. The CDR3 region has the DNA TGTGCCAGCAGCTCCATCAGGTGGGGCGGTAGCTCCTACGAGCAGTACTTC.

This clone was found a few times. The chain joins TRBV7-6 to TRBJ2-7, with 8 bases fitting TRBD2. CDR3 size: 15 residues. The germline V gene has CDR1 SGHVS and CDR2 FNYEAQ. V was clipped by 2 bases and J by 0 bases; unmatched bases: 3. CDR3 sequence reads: CASSLRGGLSYEQYF. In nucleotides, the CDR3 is TGTGCCAGCAGCTTACGGGGGGGCCTCTCCTACGAGCAGTACTTC.

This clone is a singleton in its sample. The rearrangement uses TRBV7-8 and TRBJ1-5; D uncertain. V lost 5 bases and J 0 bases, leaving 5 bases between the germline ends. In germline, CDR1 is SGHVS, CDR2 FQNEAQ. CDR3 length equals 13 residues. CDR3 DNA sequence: TGTGCCAGCAGCCCCGATAGCAATCAGCCCCAGCATTTT. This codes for CASSPDSNQPQHF.

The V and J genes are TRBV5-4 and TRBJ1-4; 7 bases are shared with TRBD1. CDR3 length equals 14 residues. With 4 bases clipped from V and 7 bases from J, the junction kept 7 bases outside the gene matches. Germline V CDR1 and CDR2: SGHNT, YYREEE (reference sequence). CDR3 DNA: TGTGCCAGCAGCCCCGACAGGGACGGTGAAAAACTGTTTTTT. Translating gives CASSPDRDGEKLFF.